This T cell receptor (beta chain) emerged from a study of T cell responses to AZD1222 COVID-19 vaccine. Whole-study results and caveats: Females outnumbered males among donors, who were mostly white British; clonal diversity was possibly underestimated.

J was trimmed by 2 bases and V by 4 bases; bases with no gene match: 9. Looked up from germline, CDR1 is SGHRS and CDR2 is YFSETQ. The CDR3 has 15 amino acids. Clones were read by immunoSEQ multiplex PCR, and TCRdb kept only the in-frame ones, dropping some. The sample yields roughly 120,000 clones, 92% seen once. To note about this clone: Its matching antigen is unknown.

Here the sequenced sample was peripheral blood, taken 28 days after the second AZD1222 dose. The source is an adult who received the AZD1222 COVID-19 vaccine. The chain joins TRBV5-1 to TRBJ2-7; 7 bases map to TRBD1. CDR3 bases: TGCGCCAGCAGCCTCCGGGACAGTGAACCCTACGAGCAGTACTTC. Translation gives CASSLRDSEPYEQYF.